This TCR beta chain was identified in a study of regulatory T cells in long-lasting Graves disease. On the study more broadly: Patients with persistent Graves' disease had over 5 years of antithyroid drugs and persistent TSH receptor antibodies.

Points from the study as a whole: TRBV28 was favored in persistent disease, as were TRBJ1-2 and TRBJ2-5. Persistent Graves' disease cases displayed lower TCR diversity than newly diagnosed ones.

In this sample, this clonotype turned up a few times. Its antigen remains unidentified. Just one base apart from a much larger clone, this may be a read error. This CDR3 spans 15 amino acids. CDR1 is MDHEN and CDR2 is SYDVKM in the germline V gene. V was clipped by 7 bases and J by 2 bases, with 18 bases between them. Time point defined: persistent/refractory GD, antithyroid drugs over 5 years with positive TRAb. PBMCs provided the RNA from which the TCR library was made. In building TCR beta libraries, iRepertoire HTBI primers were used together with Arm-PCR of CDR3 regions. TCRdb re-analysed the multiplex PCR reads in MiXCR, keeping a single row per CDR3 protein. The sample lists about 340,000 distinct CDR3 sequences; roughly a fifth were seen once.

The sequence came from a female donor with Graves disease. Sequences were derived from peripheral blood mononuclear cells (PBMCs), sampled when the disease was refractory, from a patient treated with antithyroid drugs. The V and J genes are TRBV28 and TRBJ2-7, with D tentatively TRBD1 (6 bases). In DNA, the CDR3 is TGTGCCAGCATCAACGTGGCAGGGGCTGCCTACGAGCAGTACTTC. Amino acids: CASINVAGAAYEQYF.